This T cell receptor (beta chain) was found in a study of control samples from healthy donors and cancer patients. Germline V CDR1 and CDR2: KGHSH, LQKENI. Trimming left V 6 bases short and J 3 bases short, with 11 bases between. The CDR3 length is 13 residues. TCRdb keeps only in-frame clones here, not all; method: immunoSEQ multiplex PCR. The sample lists nearly 35,000 clones; 80% to 95% were seen once. The sample comprised PBMCs. The sequence was obtained from a middle-aged man with colorectal cancer. The V and J genes are TRBV18 and TRBJ2-5, with D perhaps TRBD1 or TRBD2 (5 bases each). The CDR3 spells CASSPGREETQYF. The CDR3 region has the DNA TGTGCCAGCTCGCCGGGACGAGAAGAGACCCAGTACTTC.